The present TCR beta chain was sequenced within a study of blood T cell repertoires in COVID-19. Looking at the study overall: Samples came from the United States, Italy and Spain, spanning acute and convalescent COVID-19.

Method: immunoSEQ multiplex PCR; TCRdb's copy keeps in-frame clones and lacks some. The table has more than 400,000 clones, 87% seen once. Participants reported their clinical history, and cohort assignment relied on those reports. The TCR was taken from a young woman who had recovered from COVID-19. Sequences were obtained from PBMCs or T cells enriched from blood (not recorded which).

CDR3 DNA: TGCGCCAGCAGCTCCCCTGGCAGGGGATTCTACGAGCAGTACTTC. Encoded protein: CASSSPGRGFYEQYF. The chain links TRBV5-1 to TRBJ2-7, with D possibly being TRBD1 (6 bases). Germline V gene lookup returns CDR1 SGHRS and CDR2 YFSETQ. This CDR3 is 15 amino acids long. Trimming took off 3 bases at V and 3 bases at J, with 16 bases between the two ends.